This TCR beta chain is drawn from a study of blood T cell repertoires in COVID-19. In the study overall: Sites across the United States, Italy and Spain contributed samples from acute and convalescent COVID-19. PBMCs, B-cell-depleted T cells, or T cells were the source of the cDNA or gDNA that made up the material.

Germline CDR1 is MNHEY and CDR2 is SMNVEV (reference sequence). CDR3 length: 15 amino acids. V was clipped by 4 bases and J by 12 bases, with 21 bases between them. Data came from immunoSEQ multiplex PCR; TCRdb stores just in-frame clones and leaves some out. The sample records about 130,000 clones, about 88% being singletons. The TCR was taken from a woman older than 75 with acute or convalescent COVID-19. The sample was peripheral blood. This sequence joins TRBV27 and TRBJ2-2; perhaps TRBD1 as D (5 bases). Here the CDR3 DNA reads TGTGCCAGCAGTTACACTGTGGGGCCCCTCGGTAAGCTGTTTTTT. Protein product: CASSYTVGPLGKLFF.